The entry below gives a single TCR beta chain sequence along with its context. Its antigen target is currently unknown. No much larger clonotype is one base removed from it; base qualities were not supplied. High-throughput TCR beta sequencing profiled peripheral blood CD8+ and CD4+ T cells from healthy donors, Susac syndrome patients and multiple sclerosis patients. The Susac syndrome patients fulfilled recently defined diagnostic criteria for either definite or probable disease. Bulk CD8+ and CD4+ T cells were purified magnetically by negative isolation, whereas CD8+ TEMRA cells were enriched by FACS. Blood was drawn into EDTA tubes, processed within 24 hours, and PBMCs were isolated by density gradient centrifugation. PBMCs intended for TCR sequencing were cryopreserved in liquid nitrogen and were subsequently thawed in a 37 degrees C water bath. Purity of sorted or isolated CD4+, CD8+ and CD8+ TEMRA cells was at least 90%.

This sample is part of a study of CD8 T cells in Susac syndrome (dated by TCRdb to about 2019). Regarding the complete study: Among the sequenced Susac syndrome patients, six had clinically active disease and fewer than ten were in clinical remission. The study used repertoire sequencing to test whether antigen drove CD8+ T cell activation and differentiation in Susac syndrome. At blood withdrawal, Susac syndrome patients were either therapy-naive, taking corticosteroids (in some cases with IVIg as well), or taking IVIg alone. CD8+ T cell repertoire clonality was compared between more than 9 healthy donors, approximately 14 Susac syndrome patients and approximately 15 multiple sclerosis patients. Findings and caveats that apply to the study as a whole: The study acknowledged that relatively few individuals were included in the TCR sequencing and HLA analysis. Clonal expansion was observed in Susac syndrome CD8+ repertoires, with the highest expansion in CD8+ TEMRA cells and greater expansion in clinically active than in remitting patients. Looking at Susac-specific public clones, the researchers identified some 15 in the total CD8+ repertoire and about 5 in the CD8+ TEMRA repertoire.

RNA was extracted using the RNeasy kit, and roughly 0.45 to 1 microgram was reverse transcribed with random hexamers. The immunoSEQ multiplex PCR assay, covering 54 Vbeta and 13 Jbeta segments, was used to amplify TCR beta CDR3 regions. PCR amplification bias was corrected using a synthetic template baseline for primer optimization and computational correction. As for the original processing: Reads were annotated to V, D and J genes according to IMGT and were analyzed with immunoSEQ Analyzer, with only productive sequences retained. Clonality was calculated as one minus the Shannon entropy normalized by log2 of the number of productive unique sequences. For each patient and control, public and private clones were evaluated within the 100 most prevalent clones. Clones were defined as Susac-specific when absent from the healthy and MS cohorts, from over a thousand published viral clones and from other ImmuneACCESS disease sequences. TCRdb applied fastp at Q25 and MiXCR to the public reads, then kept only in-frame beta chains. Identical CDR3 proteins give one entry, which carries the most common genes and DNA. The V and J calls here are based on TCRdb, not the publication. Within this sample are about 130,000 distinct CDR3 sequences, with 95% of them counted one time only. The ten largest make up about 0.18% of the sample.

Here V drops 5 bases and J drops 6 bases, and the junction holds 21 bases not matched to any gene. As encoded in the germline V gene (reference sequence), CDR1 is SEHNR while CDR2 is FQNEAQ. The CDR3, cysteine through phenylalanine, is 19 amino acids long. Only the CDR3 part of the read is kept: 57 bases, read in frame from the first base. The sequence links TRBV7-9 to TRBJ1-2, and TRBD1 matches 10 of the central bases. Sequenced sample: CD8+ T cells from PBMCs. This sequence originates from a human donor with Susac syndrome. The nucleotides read TGTGCCAGCAGCAACCCACCCGGACAGGGGGGCCCGCCAAAGGATGGCTACACCTTC. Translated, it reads CASSNPPGQGGPPKDGYTF.